This T cell receptor (beta chain) was recorded in a study of T cell repertoires in cytomegalovirus infection. Study results and limitations: Frequencies of public TCR beta families were cumulated, and this identified carriers of CMV plus the relevant HLA.

Germline V CDR1 and CDR2: SGHAT, FQDESV (reference sequence). The ends were cut back, 0 bases at V and 3 bases at J, with 11 bases in the middle. There are 15 residues in the CDR3. This clonotype was observed at least ten times. The antigen remains unidentified. Via MiXCR, TCRdb re-called the reads, giving one row per CDR3 protein. Of 900,000 to 950,000 distinct CDR3 sequences listed, roughly 31% are singletons. This sequence joins TRBV11-1 and TRBJ1-1; D unclear. This TCR derives from a human donor in good health (CMV status not recorded). Some clones in this sample may be carry-over from other donors' samples. Sequencing used cultured CD8+ T cells from PBMCs, obtained from culture after CMV antigen stimulation. CDR3 residues: CASSLAWGIHTEAFF. The DNA for the CDR3 is TGTGCCAGCAGCTTAGCGTGGGGTATTCACACTGAAGCTTTCTTT.